The 28 T cell receptor beta chains reported below all come from one sample, sequenced in a study of T cells in Graves' hyperthyroidism and ophthalmopathy. Amplified regions were TCR beta CDR3 sequences from RNA transcripts. First-round RT-PCR of the TCR CDR3 relied on the HTBI primer set. One entry per CDR3 protein, called by TCRdb with MiXCR from the multiplex PCR reads. The sample holds roughly 550,000 distinct CDR3 sequences, about 15% seen once. The sequenced material came from blood. The origin of the receptors is a woman aged 25 to 45 with Graves' ophthalmopathy.

This clonotype came up a few times. The rearrangement joins TRBV19 to TRBJ1-1; no clear D. Per germline, CDR1 LNHDA and CDR2 SQIVND (reference sequence). The CDR3 runs to 17 residues. V lost 9 bases, J lost 1 base, and 24 bases lay in between. The CDR3 here is CARYRSHTPRGNTEAFF. The CDR3 DNA follows: TGTGCCAGGTACCGTTCCCATACACCCCGGGGGAACACTGAAGCTTTCTTT.

The CDR3 DNA reads as TGTGCCAGCAGTTCCCCGGGACTAGCGGGAGCCAATGAGCAGTTCTTC. It specifies CASSSPGLAGANEQFF. V and J are TRBV28 and TRBJ2-1, with 14 positions matching TRBD2. The length of the CDR3 is 16 residues. The ends lost 4 bases at V and 6 bases at J; junction bases unmatched: 5. Germline V CDR1 and CDR2: MDHEN, SYDVKM.

This clonotype was picked up many times. V and J are TRBV11-2 and TRBJ2-7; 10 positions agree with TRBD1. V lost 5 bases, J lost 5 bases, and 6 bases stayed unmatched. Germline loops: CDR1 SGHAT, CDR2 FQNNGV. The CDR3 is made up of 14 amino acids. The CDR3 loop reads CASSPRDRGNEQYF. The CDR3 DNA is TGTGCCAGCAGCCCGCGGGACAGGGGCAACGAGCAGTACTTC.

This clonotype was seen many times. This chain links TRBV18 with TRBJ2-1; possibly TRBD1 for D (6 bases). The germline V gene encodes CDR1 KGHSH and CDR2 LQKENI. CDR3 size: 17 residues. V lost 4 bases, J lost 8 bases, and 24 bases lay in between. The chain's CDR3 is CASSRPLSGVKTHEQFF. The CDR3 region has the DNA TGTGCCAGCTCACGCCCACTGTCAGGGGTTAAAACCCATGAGCAGTTCTTC. The full variable domain, its missing parts supplied by reference TRBV18 and TRBJ2-1, is NAGVMQNPRHLVRRRGQEARLRCSPMKGHSHVYWYRQLPEEGLKFMVYLQKENIIDESGMPKERFSAEFPKEGPSILRIQQVVRGDSAAYFCASSRPLSGVKTHEQFFGPGTRLTVL.

This clonotype occurred many times. A much larger clone is a single base away; this may be a read error. The chain combines TRBV12-3 or TRBV12-4 with TRBJ1-5; tentative D call: TRBD1 (5 bases). This CDR3 spans 13 amino acids. V lost 3 bases, J lost 4 bases, and 7 bases lay in between. The CDR3 reads CASSFEGNQPQHF. In DNA, the CDR3 is TGTGCCAGCAGTTTCGAGGGGAATCAGCCCCAGCATTTT.

As concerns this clonotype: A read error may be the cause here, since a much bigger clone is one base away. The J gene is TRBJ2-1, the V gene TRBV7-2; no clear D gene. V dropped 3 bases and J dropped 7 bases, with 10 bases sitting between them. There are 13 residues in the CDR3. Germline loops: CDR1 SGHTA, CDR2 FQGNSA. This CDR3 is CASSFRERNEQFF. In nucleotides, the CDR3 is TGTGCCAGCAGCTTCAGAGAACGGAATGAGCAGTTCTTC.

This clonotype occurred a few times. This rearrangement joins TRBV6-2 or TRBV6-3 to TRBJ2-7; tentatively, D is TRBD2 (5 bases). Deletions cut 4 bases from V and 5 bases from J, with 12 bases between. Germline V lookup: CDR1 MNHEY, CDR2 SVGEGT. The CDR3 spans 13 residues. The CDR3 loop reads CASSCGQINEQYF. In DNA form, the CDR3 reads TGTGCCAGCAGTTGCGGGCAGATAAACGAGCAGTACTTC.

This clonotype came up a few times. V is TRBV11-2 and J is TRBJ1-3; D call uncertain. The germline V and J ends were trimmed by 3 bases and 0 bases, with 15 bases remaining between them. Germline lookup yields CDR1 SGHAT and CDR2 FQNNGV. This CDR3 is 17 amino acids long. CDR3 region: CASSFVRGPSSGNTIYF. For the CDR3, the DNA is TGTGCCAGCAGCTTTGTTCGAGGACCGAGCTCTGGAAACACCATATATTTT.

This clonotype was detected ten times or more. The chain is built from TRBV5-1 and TRBJ1-1; D might be TRBD1 (5 bases). V lost 6 bases, J lost 4 bases, and 19 bases lay in between. Germline-derived CDR1 and CDR2 are SGHRS and YFSETQ. This CDR3 is built from 15 residues. The CDR3 bases are TGCGCCAGCACAACCGGGACGCTAGGCGCCACTGAAGCTTTCTTT. Translated, it gives CASTTGTLGATEAFF.

This clonotype was counted ten times or more. The chain is built from TRBV3-1 and TRBJ2-7, with D tentatively TRBD2 (5 bases). CDR3 length: 14 residues. Trimming removed 4 bases at V and 3 bases at J, with 13 bases between. The germline gives CDR1 LGHDT, CDR2 YNNKEL (reference sequence). CDR3 DNA: TGTGCCAGCAGCCTAGGACTTGGCAACTACGAGCAGTACTTC. It codes for CASSLGLGNYEQYF.

The table lists this clonotype with a few counts. One junction end does not reproduce the germline sequence, and a read error may be involved. The DNA of the CDR3 is TGTGCCAGCAGTTTATGGGGGACAGAGAACACTGAAGCTGTCTTT. Protein sequence: CASSLWGTENTEAVF. V gene TRBV28 combines with J gene TRBJ1-1, with 7 bases aligning to TRBD1. This CDR3 region has 15 residues. In germline, CDR1 is MDHEN, CDR2 SYDVKM. The complete variable domain, with remaining parts taken from reference TRBV28 and TRBJ1-1, reads DVKVTQSSRYLVKRTGEKVFLECVQDMDHENMFWYRQDPGLGLRLIYFSYDVKMKEKGDIPEGYSVSREKKERFSLILESASTNQTSMYLCASSLWGTENTEAVFGQGTRLTVV.

This clonotype was counted at least ten times. The J gene is TRBJ2-7, the V gene TRBV20-1; the D gene could be TRBD1 or TRBD2 (5 bases each). CDR3 length: 15 residues. V was clipped by 1 base and J by 5 bases, with 18 bases between them. CDR1 and CDR2 (germline): DFQATT, SNEGSKA (reference sequence). CDR3 residues: CSARVLNLRGDEQYF. The CDR3 DNA reads TGCAGTGCTAGAGTCCTTAACCTGCGAGGGGACGAGCAGTACTTC.

The chain is built from TRBV9 and TRBJ1-6, with D perhaps TRBD1 (5 bases). This CDR3 has 15 amino acids. CDR1 is SGDLS, CDR2 YYNGEE, per germline. The V gene lost 4 bases and the J gene lost 9 bases, with 17 bases spanning the gap. In DNA form, the CDR3 reads TGTGCCAGCAGCCCCCTCGGGGGGTCCGGTTCACCCCTCCACTTT. Its protein is CASSPLGGSGSPLHF.

This clonotype was detected ten times or more. This chain joins TRBV7-3 and TRBJ2-7, with D possibly matching TRBD1 (6 bases). CDR3 length: 14 residues. V was clipped by 5 bases and J by 5 bases, with 16 bases between them. The germline gives CDR1 SGHTA, CDR2 FQGTGA. CDR3 in DNA: TGTGCCAGCAGCCTGTACAGGGAAATGAACGAGCAGTACTTC. Translated, it gives CASSLYREMNEQYF.

The rearrangement uses TRBV7-2 and TRBJ2-7, with D hard to call. The CDR3 consists of 14 residues. Trimming stripped 4 bases from V and 3 bases from J, with 13 bases between. Germline assignment: CDR1 SGHTA and CDR2 FQGNSA. The CDR3: CASSSDPIYYEQYF. The DNA for the CDR3 is TGTGCCAGCAGCTCGGATCCGATCTACTACGAGCAGTACTTC.

This chain joins TRBV27 and TRBJ2-2, with D hard to call. This CDR3 has 13 residues. V was shortened by 3 bases and J by 6 bases, with 8 bases between the two germline ends. Germline CDR1 and CDR2: MNHEY and SMNVEV (reference sequence). CDR3 protein: CASSFLYAGELFF. The CDR3 DNA is TGTGCCAGCAGTTTTTTATACGCCGGGGAGCTGTTTTTT.

This clonotype was seen more than once but under ten times. This chain joins TRBV11-2 and TRBJ2-4; 7 nucleotides match TRBD1. The CDR3 loop spans 13 amino acids. Looked up from germline, CDR1 is SGHAT and CDR2 is FQNNGV. V lost 5 bases to trimming and J lost 7 bases; unmatched junction nucleotides: 5. CDR3 bases: TGTGCCAGCAGCCAACAGGGGTACAACATTCAGTACTTC. Protein product: CASSQQGYNIQYF.

The sample holds many counts of this clonotype. The V and J genes are TRBV20-1 and TRBJ2-3; no firm D call. There are 13 residues in the CDR3. Germline lookup yields CDR1 DFQATT and CDR2 SNEGSKA (reference sequence). V lost 1 base and J lost 1, with 6 bases in between. CDR3 region: CSARGAGTDTQYF. CDR3 DNA sequence: TGCAGTGCTAGAGGGGCGGGCACAGATACGCAGTATTTT.

V and J are TRBV27 and TRBJ1-2, with D tentatively TRBD1 (6 bases). V was clipped by 7 bases and J by 2 bases, with 11 bases between them. Germline V lookup: CDR1 MNHEY, CDR2 SMNVEV (reference sequence). CDR3 length: 13 amino acids. The CDR3 DNA reads as TGTGCCAGCATGCGGGGGGCGAACTATGGCTACACCTTC. Protein: CASMRGANYGYTF.

A few counts support this clonotype. The rearrangement links TRBV6-1 to TRBJ1-3; 7 bases are shared with TRBD1. V trimming: 8 bases; J trimming: 1 base; junction bases outside the gene matches: 5. The CDR3 totals 14 residues. Germline CDR1 is MNHNS and CDR2 is SASEGT. In nucleotides, the CDR3 is TGTGCCAGCCGGGAGACAGGGTCTGGAAACACCATATATTTT. This translates into CASRETGSGNTIYF.

This sequence joins TRBV19 and TRBJ2-1; D might be TRBD2 (6 bases). CDR3 length: 15 residues. Germline V gene lookup returns CDR1 LNHDA and CDR2 SQIVND (reference sequence). V shed 0 bases and J shed 5 bases, with 11 bases lying between them. In DNA, the CDR3 is TGTGCCAGTAGTATAGACCAGGGACTTCACAATGAGCAGTTCTTC. Translated, it gives CASSIDQGLHNEQFF. The full variable domain, rest sourced from reference TRBV19 and TRBJ2-1, is DGGITQSPKYLFRKEGQNVTLSCEQNLNHDAMYWYRQDPGQGLRLIYYSQIVNDFQKGDIAEGYSVSREKKESFPLTVTSAQKNPTAFYLCASSIDQGLHNEQFFGPGTRLTVL.

This clonotype appeared many times. The chain combines TRBV28 with TRBJ2-7; weak D call: TRBD1 (5 bases). The ends were cut back, 6 bases at V and 3 bases at J, with 9 bases in the middle. This CDR3 is built from 12 residues. CDR1 is MDHEN, CDR2 SYDVKM, per germline. DNA of the CDR3: TGTGCCAGCAGAAAGGGGAACTACGAGCAGTACTTC. Encoded protein: CASRKGNYEQYF.

This clonotype occurred many times. The rearrangement links TRBV11-1 to TRBJ2-3; D unclear. V shed 4 bases and J shed 0 bases, with 14 bases lying between them. The CDR3 loop spans 16 amino acids. Germline CDR1 and CDR2: SGHAT and FQDESV (reference sequence). The CDR3 reads CASSSPADDSTDTQYF. In nucleotides, the CDR3 is TGTGCCAGCAGCTCTCCCGCCGATGACAGCACAGATACGCAGTATTTT. The full variable domain, rest sourced from reference TRBV11-1 and TRBJ2-3, is EAEVAQSPRYKITEKSQAVAFWCDPISGHATLYWYRQILGQGPELLVQFQDESVVDDSQLPKDRFSAERLKGVDSTLKIQPAELGDSAMYLCASSSPADDSTDTQYFGPGTRLTVL.

At least ten counts were recorded for this clonotype. The rearrangement links TRBV28 to TRBJ2-4; the match to TRBD1 covers 10 bases. The ends lost 6 bases at V and 6 bases at J; junction bases unmatched: 5. Germline-derived CDR1 and CDR2 are MDHEN and SYDVKM. The CDR3 loop spans 14 amino acids. In DNA, the CDR3 is TGTGCCAGCAGACTGGGACAGGGGCGAAACATTCAGTACTTC. Translating it yields CASRLGQGRNIQYF.

This clonotype has at least ten counts. The chain joins TRBV12-3 or TRBV12-4 to TRBJ1-2, with a possible D match to TRBD1 (5 bases). V was clipped by 4 bases and J by 4 bases, with 13 bases between them. The length of the CDR3 is 14 residues. CDR3 DNA sequence: TGTGCCAGCAGTTCAGGGTTAGGGCGCTATGGCTACACCTTC. Protein: CASSSGLGRYGYTF.

This clonotype was counted many times. This rearrangement joins TRBV7-9 to TRBJ1-1, with TRBD1 matching 11 bases. Trimming at V came to 1 base and at J to 6 bases, leaving 4 bases not matched to a gene. The length of the CDR3 is 15 residues. Germline values: CDR1 SEHNR, CDR2 FQNEAQ (reference sequence). Here the CDR3 reads CASSLGGTGGAEAFF. The CDR3 DNA is TGTGCCAGCAGCTTAGGGGGGACAGGGGGGGCTGAAGCTTTCTTT. Full variable domain (remainder filled in from reference TRBV7-9 and TRBJ1-1): DTGVSQNPRHKITKRGQNVTFRCDPISEHNRLYWYRQTLGQGPEFLTYFQNEAQLEKSRLLSDRFSAERPKGSFSTLEIQRTEQGDSAMYLCASSLGGTGGAEAFFGQGTRLTVV.

This clonotype turned up a few times. The V and J genes are TRBV7-6 and TRBJ2-3; a weak D match, TRBD1 (6 bases). CDR1 and CDR2 from the germline V gene are SGHVS and FNYEAQ. This CDR3 has 17 amino acids. Trimming stripped 4 bases from V and 0 bases from J, with 17 bases between. In DNA, the CDR3 is TGTGCCAGCAGCTACAGGACAGCCAAAGAAAGCACAGATACGCAGTATTTT. As protein: CASSYRTAKESTDTQYF.

This clonotype turned up a few times. The chain couples TRBV13 to TRBJ1-1; D call uncertain. CDR1 is PRHDT and CDR2 is FYEKMQ in the germline V gene (reference sequence). The CDR3 is made up of 14 amino acids. With 0 bases removed from V and 3 bases from J, the gap between germline ends came to 8 bases. This CDR3 is CASSLGEGHTEAFF. CDR3 in DNA: TGTGCCAGCAGCTTAGGAGAGGGTCACACTGAAGCTTTCTTT.